This TCR beta chain was identified in a study of human T cells and chemical hapten exposure. Individual cDNA molecules received unique molecular identifiers in the library. MiXCR was run by TCRdb on the RACE reads, yielding one entry per CDR3 protein. Of under 450,000 distinct CDR3 sequences listed, nearly 6.5% were seen once; the top ten hold less than 6.5%. The table lists this clonotype with many counts. The time point was: patch test 2, 6 weeks after DPC sensitization. Sample treatment: therapeutic diphenylcyclopropenone sensitization with weekly scalp DPC. Sequencing started from total RNA isolated from unfractionated whole blood. Trimming cost V 3 bases and J 7 bases, with 19 bases left between them. This CDR3 spans 17 amino acids.

V and J are TRBV12-3 or TRBV12-4 and TRBJ1-6; no firm D call. The sequences come from whole blood, collected in connection with sensitization to the hapten diphenylcyclopropenone (DPC). This sequence was found in a woman aged 18 to 35 with alopecia areata. Some clones in this sample may be carry-over from other donors' samples. The CDR3 is CASSFGFRSILNSPLHF. Here the CDR3 DNA reads TGTGCCAGCAGTTTTGGCTTCAGGAGCATCCTGAATTCACCCCTCCACTTT.